Below, 5 T cell receptor beta chains from the same sample are listed, as sequenced in a study of T cells after yellow fever vaccination. TCRdb re-derived calls from the 5' RACE reads in MiXCR, one entry per CDR3 protein. The sample includes some 300,000 distinct CDR3 sequences, roughly 8% of them seen just once. Here the sequenced sample was PBMCs, taken 45 days after the first yellow fever vaccination. All receptors come from a man between 18 and 35 years old who received the YFV17D yellow fever vaccine.

V is TRBV5-6 and J is TRBJ1-5; D not certain. In germline, CDR1 is SGHDT, CDR2 YYEEEE. The CDR3 contains 12 residues. The V end lost 7 bases, the J end lost 9 bases, and 14 bases lay between the germline ends. The CDR3 region is CASCRPPGPQHF. CDR3 in DNA: TGTGCCAGCTGCAGACCTCCAGGGCCCCAGCATTTT.

The chain is built from TRBV5-1 and TRBJ2-7, with 11 positions matching TRBD2. Per the germline V gene, CDR1 is SGHRS and CDR2 is YFSETQ. This CDR3 region has 16 residues. Trimming at V came to 2 bases and at J to 0 bases, leaving 4 bases not matched to a gene. DNA of the CDR3: TGCGCCAGCAGCTTTAATCTAGCGGGGGGCTCCTACGAGCAGTACTTC. Translating gives CASSFNLAGGSYEQYF.

The rearrangement links TRBV20-1 to TRBJ2-3, with 8 bases lining up with TRBD1. This CDR3 contains 14 residues. CDR1 and CDR2 (germline): DFQATT, SNEGSKA (reference sequence). J gave up 4 bases and V 6 bases, and 9 bases lay outside the gene matches. The CDR3 protein is CSARRRGLSDTQYF. The DNA for the CDR3 is TGCAGTGCCAGGCGCAGGGGGCTATCAGATACGCAGTATTTT.

This clonotype was seen many times. The rearrangement uses TRBV5-1 and TRBJ1-1; the match to TRBD1 covers 7 bases. V shed 4 bases and J 3 bases; nucleotides not matched to a gene: 6. Germline assignment: CDR1 SGHRS and CDR2 YFSETQ. This CDR3 region has 14 residues. CDR3 sequence: CASSQGGLDTEAFF. Written as DNA, the CDR3 is TGCGCCAGCAGCCAGGGGGGACTAGACACTGAAGCTTTCTTT.

This clonotype was found a few times. V usage is TRBV12-3 or TRBV12-4 and J usage is TRBJ2-1; D remains unclear. The V end was cut by 5 bases, the J end by 0 bases, with 14 bases between. The CDR3 sequence is 16 residues long. The CDR3 reads CASSRNDESSYNEQFF. In DNA form, the CDR3 reads TGTGCCAGCAGTCGCAACGATGAAAGCTCCTACAATGAGCAGTTCTTC.